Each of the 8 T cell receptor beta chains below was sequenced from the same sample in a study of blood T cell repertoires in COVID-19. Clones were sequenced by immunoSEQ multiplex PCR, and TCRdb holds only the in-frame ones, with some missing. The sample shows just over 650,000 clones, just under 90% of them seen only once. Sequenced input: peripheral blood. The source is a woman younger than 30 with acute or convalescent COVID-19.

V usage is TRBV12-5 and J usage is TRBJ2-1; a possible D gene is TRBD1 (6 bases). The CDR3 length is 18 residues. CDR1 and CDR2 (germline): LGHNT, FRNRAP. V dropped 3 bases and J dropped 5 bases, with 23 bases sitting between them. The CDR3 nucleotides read TGTGCTAGTGGTTTTGGTCCACAGGGAAGTTTGATAAACAATGAGCAGTTCTTC. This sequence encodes CASGFGPQGSLINNEQFF.

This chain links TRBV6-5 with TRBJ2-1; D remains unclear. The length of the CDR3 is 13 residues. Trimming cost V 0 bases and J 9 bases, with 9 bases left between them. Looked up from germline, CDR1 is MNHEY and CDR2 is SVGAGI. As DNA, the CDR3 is TGTGCCAGCAGTTACTCGATTAGTAGTGAGCAGTTCTTC. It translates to CASSYSISSEQFF.

CDR3 nucleotides: TGTGCCAGCAGCTTAGCACAGGGGGGCGGTGGCTACACCTTC. It translates to CASSLAQGGGGYTF. The chain recombines TRBV7-9 with TRBJ1-2; 8 nucleotides line up with TRBD1. V shed 0 bases, J shed 7 bases, and the junction held 4 bases outside the gene matches. The CDR3 totals 14 residues. The germline CDR1 and CDR2 sequences are SEHNR and FQNEAQ (reference sequence).

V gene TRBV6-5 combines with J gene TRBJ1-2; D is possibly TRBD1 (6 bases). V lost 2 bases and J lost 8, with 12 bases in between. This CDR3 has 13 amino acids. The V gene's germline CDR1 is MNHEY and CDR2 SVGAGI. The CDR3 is CASSYTDRLGYTF. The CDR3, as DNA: TGTGCCAGCAGTTACACCGACAGGCTAGGCTACACCTTC.

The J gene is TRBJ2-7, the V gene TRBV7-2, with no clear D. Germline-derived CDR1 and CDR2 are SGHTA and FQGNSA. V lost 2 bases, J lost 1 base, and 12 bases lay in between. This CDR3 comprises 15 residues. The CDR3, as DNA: TGTGCCAGCAGCTTAAGGTGGCAGGTTTCCTACGAGCAGTACTTC. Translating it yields CASSLRWQVSYEQYF.

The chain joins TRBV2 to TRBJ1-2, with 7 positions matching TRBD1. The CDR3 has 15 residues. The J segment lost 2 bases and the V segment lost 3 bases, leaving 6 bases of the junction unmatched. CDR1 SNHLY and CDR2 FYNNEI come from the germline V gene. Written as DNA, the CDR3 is TGTGCCAGCAGTGAGGCGTCAGGGGGAAACTATGGCTACACCTTC. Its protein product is CASSEASGGNYGYTF.

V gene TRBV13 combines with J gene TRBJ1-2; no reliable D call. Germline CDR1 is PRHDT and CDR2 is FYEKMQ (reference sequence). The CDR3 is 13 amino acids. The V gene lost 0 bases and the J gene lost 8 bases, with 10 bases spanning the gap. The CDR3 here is CASSLGRVEGYTF. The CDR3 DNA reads TGTGCCAGCAGCTTAGGGCGGGTGGAGGGCTACACCTTC.

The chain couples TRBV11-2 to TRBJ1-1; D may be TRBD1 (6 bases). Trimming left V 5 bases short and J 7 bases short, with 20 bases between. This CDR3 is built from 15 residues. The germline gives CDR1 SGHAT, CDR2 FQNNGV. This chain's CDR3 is CASSNRGRGGGEAFF. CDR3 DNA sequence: TGTGCCAGCAGCAATAGGGGTCGGGGAGGGGGTGAAGCTTTCTTT.